The rows below give T cell receptor beta chains drawn from one sample of a study of cytomegalovirus exposure and HLA in healthy donors. Sequenced by immunoSEQ multiplex PCR; TCRdb stores in-frame clones only, minus some. The sample lists roughly 150,000 clones, about three quarters occurring once. Material: PBMCs. The receptors shown here come from a male donor in good health and CMV-seronegative. The CDR3 runs from the conserved cysteine through the conserved F or W. The D gene is left open where the match is weak. Expanded clones get a size class; other rows say once, few or many, or leave the size out.

j_gene | v_gene | d_gene | len | abundance | CDR3aa | CDR3nt
TRBJ2-2 | TRBV7-2 | . | 14 | . | CASSSLRSTGELFF | TGTGCCAGCAGCTCCCTTCGGAGTACCGGGGAGCTGTTTTTT
TRBJ2-1 | TRBV5-1 | TRBD1 | 15 | . | CASSDRGGGYNEQFF | TGCGCCAGCAGTGACAGGGGCGGAGGCTACAATGAGCAGTTCTTC
TRBJ2-7 | TRBV7-2 | TRBD2 | 14 | once | CASSLSGGAYEQYF | TGTGCCAGCAGCCTCTCCGGGGGGGCCTATGAGCAGTACTTC
TRBJ1-6 | TRBV5-1 | . | 15 | . | CASSLGTVDNSPLHF | TGCGCCAGCAGCTTGGGGACAGTAGATAATTCACCCCTCCACTTT
TRBJ1-5 | TRBV10-3 | TRBD1 | 17 | once | CAISDPDGATGDQPQHF | TGTGCCATCAGTGACCCAGATGGGGCGACAGGGGATCAGCCCCAGCATTTT
TRBJ2-1 | TRBV9 | . | 16 | . | CASSALDWSSYNEQFF | TGTGCCAGCAGCGCTCTCGACTGGAGCTCCTACAATGAGCAGTTCTTC
TRBJ1-1 | TRBV5-1 | . | 13 | . | CASSWGGSTEAFF | TGCGCCAGCAGCTGGGGGGGGAGCACTGAAGCTTTCTTT
TRBJ2-1 | TRBV6-4 | . | 14 | few | CASSGGTELNEQFF | TGTGCCAGCAGTGGAGGGACTGAACTAAATGAGCAGTTCTTC
TRBJ2-1 | TRBV19 | TRBD1 | 13 | . | CASKQGSYNEQFF | TGTGCCAGTAAACAGGGGAGTTACAATGAGCAGTTCTTC
TRBJ1-6 | TRBV19 | . | 16 | . | CASSVVYGAADSPLHF | TGTGCCAGTAGTGTCGTTTATGGAGCGGCCGATTCACCCCTCCACTTT